This T cell receptor (beta chain) was found in a study of T cells in Graves' hyperthyroidism and ophthalmopathy. Turning to the study itself: Peripheral blood draws took place at initial diagnosis, ahead of any treatment. General study findings and limits: Ophthalmopathy was predicted by the model a median of roughly 6 months ahead of onset.

With regard to this clonotype: Its antigen is currently unknown.

The source material, RNA transcripts, was used to amplify TCR beta CDR3 regions. HTBI primers were employed in a first-round RT-PCR of the TCR CDR3. TCRdb re-analysed the multiplex PCR reads in MiXCR, keeping a single row per CDR3 protein. The sample has 750,000 to 950,000 distinct CDR3 sequences, roughly 37% seen once. V shed 3 bases, J shed 6 bases, and the junction held 5 bases outside the gene matches. Looked up from germline, CDR1 is SGHRS and CDR2 is YFSETQ. This CDR3 spans 15 amino acids. This receptor was obtained from a man between 18 and 35 years old with Graves' hyperthyroidism. The sample comprised blood. This rearrangement joins TRBV5-1 to TRBJ2-2; TRBD1 matches 10 bases. CDR3 region: CASSSDRGRAGELFF. CDR3 nucleotide sequence: TGCGCCAGCAGCTCGGACAGGGGGAGAGCCGGGGAGCTGTTTTTT.